These 14 T cell receptor beta chains were sequenced from one sample in a study of blood T cell repertoires in COVID-19. The repertoire was sequenced with immunoSEQ multiplex PCR; TCRdb's copy has only in-frame clones and lacks some. The sample shows fewer than 55,000 clones, around four fifths of them seen only once. The source material was peripheral blood. Every receptor here comes from a man between 65 and 79 years old with active COVID-19.

V usage is TRBV28 and J usage is TRBJ1-4; no definite D call. Germline V gives CDR1 MDHEN, CDR2 SYDVKM. This CDR3 region has 15 residues. Trimming removed 5 bases from V and 7 bases from J, with 17 bases in between. The DNA of the CDR3 is TGTGCCAGCAGTCCGCCATTGGGCCTGGGTGAAAAACTGTTTTTT. As protein: CASSPPLGLGEKLFF.

The chain is built from TRBV7-2 and TRBJ2-7, with D maybe TRBD2 (6 bases). In germline, CDR1 is SGHTA, CDR2 FQGNSA. V lost 3 bases and J lost 3, with 18 bases in between. The CDR3 has 16 residues. CDR3 bases: TGTGCCAGCAGCTTTTTAAGGGGCGGGGCAAGCTACGAGCAGTACTTC. It encodes CASSFLRGGASYEQYF.

The V call is TRBV3-1 (or the pseudogene TRBV3-2), the J call TRBJ1-1; 7 bases match TRBD1. The trim removed 5 bases at V and 1 base at J, leaving 4 bases unmatched. Germline loops: CDR1 LGHDT, CDR2 YNNKEL (reference sequence). The CDR3 has 14 residues. CDR3 amino acids: CASSNRGWNTEAFF. The CDR3 DNA follows: TGTGCCAGCAGCAACAGGGGCTGGAACACTGAAGCTTTCTTT.

This chain joins TRBV7-3 and TRBJ1-1; 9 bases agree with TRBD1. J lost 7 bases, V lost 4 bases, and 10 bases had no gene match. CDR1 and CDR2 from the germline V gene are SGHTA and FQGTGA. The CDR3 consists of 15 residues. In nucleotides, the CDR3 is TGTGCCAGCAGCTCCATGGGGACAGGGCGAGATGAAGCTTTCTTT. It specifies CASSSMGTGRDEAFF.

This chain joins TRBV27 and TRBJ1-1; perhaps TRBD1 as D (5 bases). The CDR3 length is 15 residues. Germline V gene lookup returns CDR1 MNHEY and CDR2 SMNVEV (reference sequence). The germline V and J ends were trimmed by 8 bases and 0 bases, with 16 bases remaining between them. CDR3 nucleotide sequence: TGTGCCAGCGGGTTGGGGCGGCAGTTGAACACTGAAGCTTTCTTT. It yields the protein CASGLGRQLNTEAFF.

The rearrangement links TRBV5-6 to TRBJ1-2, with TRBD1 identical over 7 bases. The germline V gene has CDR1 SGHDT and CDR2 YYEEEE. Unmatched junction bases numbered 1, after V lost 2 bases and J lost 3 bases. The CDR3 contains 13 residues. CDR3 in amino acids: CASSFGTDYGYTF. CDR3 nucleotides: TGTGCCAGCAGCTTCGGGACAGACTATGGCTACACCTTC.

This clone showed up just once. This rearrangement joins TRBV7-2 to TRBJ2-3, with D unresolved. Deletions cut 6 bases from V and 2 bases from J, with 9 bases between. The CDR3 length is 13 residues. Germline V CDR1 and CDR2: SGHTA, FQGNSA. CDR3 nucleotide sequence: TGTGCCAGCAGAAAGCTATTCACAGATACGCAGTATTTT. It translates to CASRKLFTDTQYF.

The rearrangement joins TRBV6-5 to TRBJ2-7; 10 bases fit TRBD1. This CDR3 has 14 amino acids. Trimming took 6 bases from V and 0 from J; bases not matched to a gene: 2. CDR1 is MNHEY and CDR2 is SVGAGI in the germline V gene. Here the CDR3 DNA reads TGTGCCAGCAGGCGGGACAGGGGCTCCTACGAGCAGTACTTC. It yields the protein CASRRDRGSYEQYF.

The gene calls are TRBV19 and TRBJ1-1; 10 bases align to TRBD1. This CDR3 has 15 residues. The germline V gene encodes CDR1 LNHDA and CDR2 SQIVND (reference sequence). J was trimmed by 5 bases and V by 5 bases; bases with no gene match: 8. CDR3 region: CASSRPGQGWTEAFF. As DNA, the CDR3 is TGTGCCAGTAGTCGTCCGGGACAGGGGTGGACTGAAGCTTTCTTT.

There are a few counts of this clone. The genes are TRBV2 and TRBJ2-4; D gene ambiguous. V was pared by 8 bases and J by 0 bases, with 11 bases between. This CDR3 region has 14 residues. Germline V gene sequence: CDR1 SNHLY, CDR2 FYNNEI. For the CDR3, the DNA is TGTGCCAGCGAACGGTCTGTAGCCAAAAACATTCAGTACTTC. Translating gives CASERSVAKNIQYF.

The chain recombines TRBV15 with TRBJ2-3, with 8 bases aligning to TRBD2. This CDR3 spans 17 amino acids. CDR1 and CDR2 from the germline V gene are LNHNV and YYDKDF (reference sequence). J lost 0 bases, V lost 8 bases, and 13 bases had no gene match. The CDR3 spells CATGGTRQSSSTDTQYF. CDR3 nucleotides: TGTGCCACCGGGGGGACTAGACAATCTTCTAGCACAGATACGCAGTATTTT. Full variable domain (remainder filled in from reference TRBV15 and TRBJ2-3): DAMVIQNPRYQVTQFGKPVTLSCSQTLNHNVMYWYQQKSSQAPKLLFHYYDKDFNNEADTPDNFQSRRPNTSFCFLDIRSPGLGDTAMYLCATGGTRQSSSTDTQYFGPGTRLTVL.

The V gene is TRBV4-1, the J gene TRBJ2-2, with 9 bases aligning to TRBD2. CDR1 is MGHRA and CDR2 is YSYEKL in the germline V gene. After removal of 4 bases from V and 0 bases from J, the junction contained 3 bases not matched to a gene. The CDR3 consists of 16 residues. CDR3 loop: CASSLVAGANTGELFF. CDR3 DNA sequence: TGCGCCAGCAGCCTGGTAGCGGGGGCGAACACCGGGGAGCTGTTTTTT.

The chain is built from TRBV28 and TRBJ2-1; D uncertain. The CDR3 runs 12 residues. Germline V gene data show CDR1 as MDHEN and CDR2 as SYDVKM. Trimming took off 0 bases at V and 10 bases at J, with 7 bases between the two ends. The CDR3 region has the DNA TGTGCCAGCAGTTTATGGGCAAGAGAGCAGTTCTTC. Protein product: CASSLWAREQFF.

The gene calls are TRBV5-1 and TRBJ2-2; D unresolved. From germline, CDR1 is SGHRS and CDR2 YFSETQ. There are 18 residues in the CDR3. V gave up 1 base and J gave up 6 bases, with 22 bases separating them. The CDR3 loop reads CASSLNVPGPQMAGELFF. The CDR3 DNA reads as TGCGCCAGCAGCTTGAACGTTCCTGGCCCGCAGATGGCCGGGGAGCTGTTTTTT. The whole variable domain, remainder taken from reference TRBV5-1 and TRBJ2-2, is KAGVTQTPRYLIKTRGQQVTLSCSPISGHRSVSWYQQTPGQGLQFLFEYFSETQRNKGNFPGRFSGRQFSNSRSEMNVSTLELGDSALYLCASSLNVPGPQMAGELFFGEGSRLTVL.